One and the same sample provided the 27 T cell receptor beta chains below, sequenced in a study of vaccination effects on CD4 cells after COVID-19. Which antigens these TCRs recognize remains unknown. Only in-frame clones appear in the TCRdb table, and some are missing; sequencing was by immunoSEQ multiplex PCR. The table records tens of thousands of clones, roughly 80% of them present only once. With the ViraFEST assay, the study expanded antigen-specific CD4+ T cells using viral peptide pools, then sequenced them. Scientists isolated CD4+ T cells after a roughly 9-day culture period ended. Everyone in the study got two shots of either the BNT162b2 or mRNA-1273 vaccine. Sequencing was performed on CD4+ T cells from PBMCs cultured with SARS-CoV-2 spike peptides, taken after COVID-19 vaccination. These receptor sequences come from a human donor who received a COVID-19 vaccine. Some clones in this sample may be carry-over from other donors' samples.

This sequence joins TRBV11-1 and TRBJ2-5, with TRBD1 identical over 9 bases. V lost 5 bases, J lost 0 bases, and 7 bases stayed unmatched. Germline lookup yields CDR1 SGHAT and CDR2 FQDESV (reference sequence). This CDR3 comprises 16 residues. CDR3 in amino acids: CASSRGTGKNQETQYF. The CDR3 DNA reads TGTGCCAGCAGCCGCGGGACAGGGAAGAACCAAGAGACCCAGTACTTC.

This clone was recorded a few times. The V call is TRBV18, the J call TRBJ2-4; maybe TRBD1 (5 bases). Germline V gene data show CDR1 as KGHSH and CDR2 as LQKENI. Trimming cost V 2 bases and J 1 base, with 15 bases left between them. CDR3 length: 17 amino acids. The CDR3 is CASSPISSKGAKNIQYF. The CDR3 DNA is TGTGCCAGCTCACCAATAAGCTCTAAGGGGGCCAAAAACATTCAGTACTTC.

The chain joins TRBV7-3 to TRBJ2-2; D uncertain. V lost 5 bases and J lost 1, with 20 bases in between. Germline loops: CDR1 SGHTA, CDR2 FQGTGA. The CDR3 length is 18 residues. The CDR3 loop is CASSLPPSHPRNTGELFF. In nucleotides, the CDR3 is TGTGCCAGCAGCCTCCCTCCCTCGCACCCACGGAACACCGGGGAGCTGTTTTTT. The variable domain in full, completed from reference TRBV7-3 and TRBJ2-2, reads GAGVSQTPSNKVTEKGKYVELRCDPISGHTALYWYRQSLGQGPEFLIYFQGTGAADDSGLPNDRFFAVRPEGSVSTLKIQRTERGDSAVYLCASSLPPSHPRNTGELFFGEGSRLTVL.

The chain joins TRBV18 to TRBJ1-2; 9 bases align to TRBD1. CDR1 and CDR2 from the germline V gene are KGHSH and LQKENI. The CDR3 spans 15 residues. V lost 3 bases, J lost 8 bases, and 10 bases stayed unmatched. CDR3 protein: CASSPWQWTGVGYTF. The CDR3 DNA sequence: TGTGCCAGCTCACCTTGGCAGTGGACAGGGGTGGGCTACACCTTC.

V gene TRBV21-1 combines with J gene TRBJ2-7; TRBD2, the table's D call, lacks a check against the DNA. TRBV21-1 corresponds to a pseudogene. This CDR3 spans 16 amino acids. The CDR3 region is CASSKAPRGGPYEQYV. The CDR3 bases are TGTGCCAGCAGCAAAGCCCCAAGGGGGGGGCCCTACGAGCAGTACGTC.

V is TRBV7-7 and J is TRBJ2-2; TRBD1 agrees at 8 bases. The V and J ends lost 5 bases and 4 bases, in that order; junction bases with no gene match: 9. Germline V gives CDR1 SSHAT, CDR2 FNYEAQ (reference sequence). The CDR3 loop spans 16 amino acids. DNA for the CDR3: TGTGCCAGCAGCCCGACAGGGGCGTCGGGCACCGGGGAGCTGTTTTTT. Residues: CASSPTGASGTGELFF. The full variable domain, rest sourced from reference TRBV7-7 and TRBJ2-2, is GAGVSQSPRYKVTKRGQDVTLRCDPISSHATLYWYQQALGQGPEFLTYFNYEAQPDKSGLPSDRFSAERPEGSISTLTIQRTEQRDSAMYRCASSPTGASGTGELFFGEGSRLTVL.

The chain combines TRBV6-5 with TRBJ2-1, with 7 bases matching TRBD2. J was trimmed by 6 bases and V by 6 bases; bases with no gene match: 5. The V gene's germline CDR1 is MNHEY and CDR2 SVGAGI. CDR3 size: 13 residues. The CDR3 spells CASSYPGGNEQFF. Here the CDR3 DNA reads TGTGCCAGCAGCTACCCGGGGGGCAATGAGCAGTTCTTC.

This clone was seen more than once but under ten times. V and J are TRBV7-9 and TRBJ2-2; D is ambiguous. The ends were cut back, 6 bases at V and 1 base at J, with 6 bases in the middle. Germline V gene sequence: CDR1 SEHNR, CDR2 FQNEAQ (reference sequence). The CDR3 totals 13 residues. CDR3 bases: TGTGCCAGCAGTATGGGGAACACCGGGGAGCTGTTTTTT. Its translation is CASSMGNTGELFF.

This chain uses TRBV7-3 with TRBJ2-7, with D tentatively TRBD1 or TRBD2 (5 bases each). The CDR3 length is 15 residues. V was shortened by 3 bases and J by 4 bases, with 16 bases between the two germline ends. Germline V gene lookup returns CDR1 SGHTA and CDR2 FQGTGA. CDR3 amino acids: CASSLGETATYEQYV. In DNA, the CDR3 is TGTGCCAGCAGCTTGGGAGAGACAGCGACGTACGAGCAGTACGTC.

This chain links TRBV7-9 with TRBJ2-5; weak D call: TRBD1 (5 bases). The germline V and J ends were trimmed by 8 bases and 1 base, with 14 bases remaining between them. The CDR3 is 14 amino acids. Germline values: CDR1 SEHNR, CDR2 FQNEAQ (reference sequence). The chain's CDR3 is CASENDRTQETQYF. The CDR3 nucleotides are TGTGCCAGCGAAAATGACAGAACCCAAGAGACCCAGTACTTC.

This sequence joins TRBV19 and TRBJ1-1, with D tentatively TRBD1 (6 bases). In germline, CDR1 is LNHDA, CDR2 SQIVND (reference sequence). This CDR3 is 15 amino acids long. Trimming took 5 bases from V and 1 from J, leaving 14 bases between them. The DNA for the CDR3 is TGTGCCAGTAGTGATCCGGGACATTCGAACACTGAAGCTTTCTTT. It is translated as CASSDPGHSNTEAFF. Drawing the rest from reference TRBV19 and TRBJ1-1, the complete variable domain is DGGITQSPKYLFRKEGQNVTLSCEQNLNHDAMYWYRQDPGQGLRLIYYSQIVNDFQKGDIAEGYSVSREKKESFPLTVTSAQKNPTAFYLCASSDPGHSNTEAFFGQGTRLTVV.

The chain couples TRBV7-9 to TRBJ1-1, with 7 bases that match TRBD1. The length of the CDR3 is 17 residues. CDR1 and CDR2 (germline): SEHNR, FQNEAQ (reference sequence). V was clipped by 5 bases and J by 3 bases; unmatched bases: 15. As DNA, the CDR3 is TGTGCCAGCAGCGCGGCCAGGGGGGGGCGGACGGACACTGAAGCTTTCTTT. It specifies CASSAARGGRTDTEAFF. Together with reference TRBV7-9 and TRBJ1-1, the CDR3 gives the full variable domain: DTGVSQNPRHKITKRGQNVTFRCDPISEHNRLYWYRQTLGQGPEFLTYFQNEAQLEKSRLLSDRFSAERPKGSFSTLEIQRTEQGDSAMYLCASSAARGGRTDTEAFFGQGTRLTVV.

The V gene is TRBV30, the J gene TRBJ2-2; 8 bases align to TRBD2. V gave up 3 bases and J gave up 2 bases; unmatched junction bases: 5. Per the germline V gene, CDR1 is GTSNPN and CDR2 is SVGIG (reference sequence). The CDR3 spans 15 residues. The DNA for the CDR3 is TGTGCCTGGAGCCGCGGGGGGCCAAACACCGGGGAGCTGTTTTTT. Translation gives CAWSRGGPNTGELFF.

This rearrangement joins TRBV3-1 (or the pseudogene TRBV3-2) to TRBJ2-4; 10 positions match TRBD1. This CDR3 is 18 amino acids long. Germline V CDR1 and CDR2: LGHDT, YNNKEL (reference sequence). V was clipped by 6 bases and J by 3 bases; unmatched bases: 14. The CDR3 is CASSHYGTGARSKNIQYF. CDR3 coding DNA: TGTGCCAGCAGTCATTATGGGACAGGGGCGCGGAGCAAAAACATTCAGTACTTC.

The count of this clone is one. This chain connects TRBV18 to TRBJ1-6; D is undetermined. The CDR3 extends over 12 amino acids. CDR1 and CDR2 from the germline V gene are KGHSH and LQKENI. V lost 3 bases and J lost 7, with 4 bases in between. The CDR3 DNA is TGTGCCAGCTCACCTCCGAATTCACCCCTCCACTTT. Its translation is CASSPPNSPLHF.

The chain employs TRBV30 and TRBJ1-3; D is undetermined. Germline V gives CDR1 GTSNPN, CDR2 SVGIG (reference sequence). CDR3 length: 14 amino acids. The V gene lost 0 bases and the J gene lost 0 bases, with 6 bases spanning the gap. The CDR3 bases are TGTGCCTGGAGTGTCAAGGGCTCTGGAAACACCATATATTTT. Its translation: CAWSVKGSGNTIYF. Based on the CDR3 plus reference TRBV30 and TRBJ1-3, the full variable domain is SQTIHQWPATLVQPVGSPLSLECTVEGTSNPNLYWYRQAAGRGLQLLFYSVGIGQISSEVPQNLSASRPQDRQFILSSKKLLLSDSGFYLCAWSVKGSGNTIYFGEGSWLTVV.

The J gene is TRBJ2-1, the V gene TRBV5-6; either TRBD1 or TRBD2 may fit D (6 bases each). With 2 bases removed from V and 10 bases from J, the gap between germline ends came to 16 bases. Per germline, CDR1 SGHDT and CDR2 YYEEEE. This CDR3 contains 14 residues. The DNA for the CDR3 is TGTGCCAGCAGCTTCGATCGGGGGCTGGACGAGCAGTTCTTC. Protein: CASSFDRGLDEQFF. Variable domain in full (rest from reference TRBV5-6 and TRBJ2-1): DAGVTQSPTHLIKTRGQQVTLRCSPKSGHDTVSWYQQALGQGPQFIFQYYEEEERQRGNFPDRFSGHQFPNYSSELNVNALLLGDSALYLCASSFDRGLDEQFFGPGTRLTVL.

The rearrangement links TRBV5-1 to TRBJ2-1; a weak D match, TRBD2 (6 bases). Germline lookup yields CDR1 SGHRS and CDR2 YFSETQ. CDR3 length: 15 amino acids. With 2 bases removed from V and 4 bases from J, the gap between germline ends came to 13 bases. CDR3 DNA sequence: TGCGCCAGCAGCTTCTCTGGACTACATTACAATGAGCAGTTCTTC. Amino acid sequence: CASSFSGLHYNEQFF.

The chain joins TRBV2 to TRBJ1-4, with 7 bases aligning to TRBD1. The V segment lost 3 bases and the J segment 9 bases; nucleotides outside the gene matches: 1. The CDR3 has 12 residues. Looked up from germline, CDR1 is SNHLY and CDR2 is FYNNEI. CDR3 in amino acids: CASSEGQQKLFF. CDR3 in DNA: TGTGCCAGCAGTGAGGGACAGCAAAAACTGTTTTTT.

CDR3 sequence reads: CASSFQRYNEQFF. The CDR3 DNA reads as TGTGCCAGCAGTTTTCAGCGGTACAATGAGCAGTTCTTC. This chain joins TRBV12-3 or TRBV12-4 and TRBJ2-1; perhaps TRBD2 as D (5 bases). This CDR3 has 13 amino acids. V gave up 3 bases and J gave up 4 bases, with 7 bases separating them.

The chain has TRBV28 and TRBJ2-2, with TRBD1 as a possible D gene (6 bases). Trimming cost V 4 bases and J 4 bases, with 13 bases left between them. This CDR3 has 15 amino acids. Germline V gene sequence: CDR1 MDHEN, CDR2 SYDVKM. The CDR3 coding sequence is TGTGCCAGCAGTTCCCCCCAGGGGCCCACCGGGGAGCTGTTTTTT. Translated, it gives CASSSPQGPTGELFF.

The chain employs TRBV14 and TRBJ2-6; no clear D. Germline V CDR1 and CDR2: SGHDN, FVKESK. V was trimmed by 4 bases and J by 0 bases, leaving 7 bases between them. This CDR3 spans 15 amino acids. CDR3 bases: TGTGCCAGCAGCCGATACATCTCTGGGGCCAACGTCCTGACTTTC. Translation: CASSRYISGANVLTF.

The chain combines TRBV6-1 with TRBJ1-2; weak D call: TRBD1 (5 bases). V lost 0 bases, J lost 4 bases, and 18 bases lay in between. This CDR3 comprises 17 residues. Per germline, CDR1 MNHNS and CDR2 SASEGT. Written as DNA, the CDR3 is TGTGCCAGCAGTGAAGCCGGGAGGTTGGGGGGTAGCTATGGCTACACCTTC. The encoded protein is CASSEAGRLGGSYGYTF.

This sequence joins TRBV29-1 and TRBJ2-3; 8 positions agree with TRBD1. With 7 bases clipped from V and 6 bases from J, the junction kept 9 bases outside the gene matches. CDR1 and CDR2 (germline): SQVTM, ANQGSEA. The CDR3 sequence is 13 residues long. CDR3 region: CSGQDRVADTQYF. The CDR3, as DNA: TGCAGCGGCCAGGACAGGGTGGCGGATACGCAGTATTTT.

The chain joins TRBV10-2 to TRBJ2-7; the D gene is possibly TRBD1 (6 bases). The CDR3 length is 11 residues. Trimming took 10 bases from V and 3 from J, leaving 10 bases between them. CDR1 is WSHSY, CDR2 SAAADI, per germline. The CDR3 is CATLQGYEQYV. The CDR3 nucleotides are TGCGCCACCCTACAGGGCTACGAGCAGTACGTC.

A few counts support this clone. The chain couples TRBV4-3 to TRBJ1-6; D is unresolved. Between the trimmed V and J ends, which lost 0 bases and 3 bases, there was a span of 12 bases. This CDR3 is 17 amino acids long. Per the germline V gene, CDR1 is LGHNA and CDR2 is YSLEER. Here the CDR3 DNA reads TGCGCCAGCAGCCAAGATCCACAGTCCTTCTATAATTCACCCCTCCACTTT. The encoded protein is CASSQDPQSFYNSPLHF.

J is TRBJ1-4 and V is TRBV5-1; 9 bases agree with TRBD1. Per the germline V gene, CDR1 is SGHRS and CDR2 is YFSETQ. V gave up 4 bases and J gave up 8 bases; unmatched junction bases: 6. The CDR3 runs 14 residues. As DNA, the CDR3 is TGCGCCAGCAGCACAGGACAGGGGAGGGAAAAACTGTTTTTT. It is translated as CASSTGQGREKLFF.